This is a list of T cell receptor beta chains from one sample in a study of blood T cell repertoires in COVID-19. Only in-frame clones appear in the TCRdb table, and some are missing; sequencing was by immunoSEQ multiplex PCR. The sample gives some 100,000 clones, 85% to 90% of which show up once; around 2% is in the top ten. The material sequenced was peripheral blood. The receptors come from a man aged 50-60 years with COVID-19, enrolled during active disease. Both conserved end residues are part of each CDR3. Fields, in order: D gene, J gene, clone size, V gene, CDR3 DNA, CDR3 protein. D genes are given only for firm matches. The listing skips clone size in some rows; elsewhere it reads once, few, many or a size class.

D: TRBD2; J: TRBJ2-1; size: .; V: TRBV7-3; DNA: TGTGCCAGCAGTCGTATAGCGGGGGGGTATGGTGAGCAGTTCTTC; CDR3: CASSRIAGGYGEQFF
D: .; J: TRBJ2-2; size: .; V: TRBV19; DNA: TGTGCCAGTAACATTCATTCCGGAGGGGACGGGGAGCTGTTTTTT; CDR3: CASNIHSGGDGELFF
D: TRBD1; J: TRBJ1-5; size: .; V: TRBV28; DNA: TGTGCCAGTCTTAGGGACAGTCAGCCCCAGCATTTT; CDR3: CASLRDSQPQHF
D: TRBD1; J: TRBJ1-4; size: .; V: TRBV3-1/TRBV3-2; DNA: TGTGCCAGCAGCCCCCGGACAGGGGGAAAGGAAAAACTGTTTTTT; CDR3: CASSPRTGGKEKLFF
D: .; J: TRBJ2-2; size: once; V: TRBV5-1; DNA: TGCGCCAGCAGCTTGGCCCGGGTAGGGGGCACCGGGGAGCTGTTTTTT; CDR3: CASSLARVGGTGELFF
D: .; J: TRBJ2-5; size: .; V: TRBV5-1; DNA: TGCGCCAGCAGCTTGGTAGGGGAAGAGACCCAGTACTTC; CDR3: CASSLVGEETQYF
D: .; J: TRBJ1-2; size: .; V: TRBV7-8; DNA: TGTGCCAGCAGCTTAGGATCAGGGGATGGCTACACCTTC; CDR3: CASSLGSGDGYTF
D: TRBD1; J: TRBJ1-5; size: .; V: TRBV30; DNA: TGTGCCTGGGGGTTGGGACAGTTGAATCAGCCCCAGCATTTT; CDR3: CAWGLGQLNQPQHF
D: .; J: TRBJ2-5; size: .; V: TRBV6-5; DNA: TGTGCCAGCAGTTACAGGGGAAGGGAGACCCAGTACTTC; CDR3: CASSYRGRETQYF
D: TRBD1; J: TRBJ1-6; size: once; V: TRBV5-6; DNA: TGTGCCAGCAGCTTGGGACAGGGGTTGGGTTCACCCCTCCACTTT; CDR3: CASSLGQGLGSPLHF
D: .; J: TRBJ1-5; size: few; V: TRBV10-2; DNA: TGCGCCAGCAGCCAGGGGAGTAGTCAGCCCCAGCATTTT; CDR3: CASSQGSSQPQHF
D: TRBD1; J: TRBJ2-7; size: few; V: TRBV5-1; DNA: TGCGCCAGCAGCGAGGGACAGACCAGCTCCTACGAGCAGTACTTC; CDR3: CASSEGQTSSYEQYF
D: .; J: TRBJ1-5; size: .; V: TRBV6-1; DNA: TGTGCCAGCAGTGACCACTTGGGCAATCAGCCCCAGCATTTT; CDR3: CASSDHLGNQPQHF
D: TRBD1; J: TRBJ1-4; size: .; V: TRBV7-9; DNA: TGTGCCAGCAGCCAGACAGGGCTTGGAACTAATGAAAAACTGTTTTTT; CDR3: CASSQTGLGTNEKLFF
D: TRBD1; J: TRBJ1-1; size: .; V: TRBV3-1/TRBV3-2; DNA: TGTGCCAGCAGCCAGCAGACAGGGACCACTGAAGCTTTCTTT; CDR3: CASSQQTGTTEAFF
D: TRBD1; J: TRBJ1-2; size: .; V: TRBV18; DNA: TGTGCCAGCTCAACCGACAGGGCTAGCTTTGGCTACACCTTC; CDR3: CASSTDRASFGYTF
D: .; J: TRBJ1-2; size: few; V: TRBV7-9; DNA: TGTGCCAGCAGCTTAGCAACAGGGACCTCCCTCCTCAATTATGGCTACACCTTC; CDR3: CASSLATGTSLLNYGYTF
D: .; J: TRBJ1-4; size: .; V: TRBV3-1/TRBV3-2; DNA: TGTGCCAGCAGCCAACCCGATGAAAAACTGTTTTTT; CDR3: CASSQPDEKLFF
D: .; J: TRBJ2-5; size: once; V: TRBV12-3/TRBV12-4; DNA: TGTGCCAGCAGTTTTTCGGTAGGGGCCCAGTACTTC; CDR3: CASSFSVGAQYF
D: .; J: TRBJ1-5; size: .; V: TRBV24-1; DNA: TGTGCCGCGGCCCCAGCCACCGGGAATAGCAATCAGCCCCAGCATTTT; CDR3: CAAAPATGNSNQPQHF
D: .; J: TRBJ1-5; size: few; V: TRBV4-2; DNA: TGTGCCAGCAGCCAAGATTGGCCACCGTGGACTGGGCCCCAGCATTTT; CDR3: CASSQDWPPWTGPQHF
D: TRBD1; J: TRBJ2-4; size: .; V: TRBV19; DNA: TGTGCCAGTAGTATTACCCGGACAGGGCTAATGGAAAACATTCAGTACTTC; CDR3: CASSITRTGLMENIQYF
D: TRBD1; J: TRBJ2-7; size: .; V: TRBV5-1; DNA: TGCGCCAGCAGCAGTACCGGGACAGGGTCCTACGAGCAGTACTTC; CDR3: CASSSTGTGSYEQYF
D: .; J: TRBJ1-2; size: .; V: TRBV6-1; DNA: TGTGCCAGCAGTGAATGGGACACGGTTTATGGCTACACCTTC; CDR3: CASSEWDTVYGYTF
D: TRBD1; J: TRBJ1-5; size: .; V: TRBV28; DNA: TGTGCCAGCCGGACAGGGGGCTCGGATAGCAATCAGCCCCAGCATTTT; CDR3: CASRTGGSDSNQPQHF
D: TRBD2; J: TRBJ2-1; size: .; V: TRBV3-1/TRBV3-2; DNA: TGTGCCAGCAGCCAAGATCTCCGGGGGGGCAATGAGCAGTTCTTC; CDR3: CASSQDLRGGNEQFF
D: .; J: TRBJ2-7; size: .; V: TRBV30; DNA: TGTGCCTGGAGTGTAGTAGGGACTCAGGCCTACGAGCAGTACTTC; CDR3: CAWSVVGTQAYEQYF
D: .; J: TRBJ2-6; size: .; V: TRBV6-5; DNA: TGTGCCAGCAGCCGAGACATCCAGGGGGCCAACGTCCTGACTTTC; CDR3: CASSRDIQGANVLTF
D: .; J: TRBJ2-5; size: few; V: TRBV7-9; DNA: TGTGCCAGCACCCGAGCGGAGGGACCTAAAGAGACCCAGTACTTC; CDR3: CASTRAEGPKETQYF
D: TRBD1; J: TRBJ1-6; size: .; V: TRBV27; DNA: TGTGCCAGCAGTCCCTGGACAGGGTATAATTCACCCCTCCACTTT; CDR3: CASSPWTGYNSPLHF
D: TRBD1; J: TRBJ2-1; size: .; V: TRBV9; DNA: TGTGCCAGCAGCGCCGGACAGGTGACCTACAATGAGCAGTTCTTC; CDR3: CASSAGQVTYNEQFF
D: TRBD1; J: TRBJ1-1; size: .; V: TRBV19; DNA: TGTGCCAGTAGCGCCGGGACAGTTGAAGCTTTCTTT; CDR3: CASSAGTVEAFF
D: TRBD2; J: TRBJ2-2; size: .; V: TRBV2; DNA: TGTGCCAGCAGTGTACTAGCGGGGGGGATCGGCCCCGGGGAGCTGTTTTTT; CDR3: CASSVLAGGIGPGELFF
D: TRBD1; J: TRBJ1-5; size: .; V: TRBV19; DNA: TGTGCCAGTAGTATTTCTTCAGGGGGCTCGGGCAATCAGCCCCAGCATTTT; CDR3: CASSISSGGSGNQPQHF
D: TRBD1; J: TRBJ1-3; size: .; V: TRBV30; DNA: TGTGCCTGGAGTGTACGCGGGACAGTTGCTGAGGACACCATATATTTT; CDR3: CAWSVRGTVAEDTIYF
D: TRBD1; J: TRBJ1-4; size: once; V: TRBV14; DNA: TGTGCCAGCAGCCCAAACCGGGACAGGCTCACTAATGAAAAACTGTTTTTT; CDR3: CASSPNRDRLTNEKLFF
D: TRBD1; J: TRBJ1-2; size: .; V: TRBV12-3/TRBV12-4; DNA: TGTGCCAGCAGACAGGGGGCGGACTATGGCTACACCTTC; CDR3: CASRQGADYGYTF
D: TRBD2; J: TRBJ2-7; size: once; V: TRBV6-6; DNA: TGTGCCAGCAGTCGCTCTACTAGCGGGGGGTCAAGGTACGAGCAGTACTTC; CDR3: CASSRSTSGGSRYEQYF
D: TRBD1; J: TRBJ1-3; size: once; V: TRBV19; DNA: TGTGCCAGTAGTATGCTCGCCGGGACAGTTTCTGGAAACACCATATATTTT; CDR3: CASSMLAGTVSGNTIYF
D: TRBD1; J: TRBJ1-4; size: .; V: TRBV3-1/TRBV3-2; DNA: TGTGCCAGCACCTCGACAGGGGAAAATGAAAAACTGTTTTTT; CDR3: CASTSTGENEKLFF
D: TRBD1; J: TRBJ1-3; size: .; V: TRBV10-2; DNA: TGCGCCACACAGGGGGCCGGAAACACCATATATTTT; CDR3: CATQGAGNTIYF
D: TRBD1; J: TRBJ1-2; size: .; V: TRBV18; DNA: TGTGCCAGCTCACCGCGGACAGGGGGCACCGATGGCTACACCTTC; CDR3: CASSPRTGGTDGYTF
D: TRBD2; J: TRBJ2-3; size: .; V: TRBV9; DNA: TGTGCCAGCAGCGTAGAATCTCGCGGGGGGGCCGCAGATACGCAGTATTTT; CDR3: CASSVESRGGAADTQYF
D: TRBD2; J: TRBJ2-1; size: .; V: TRBV18; DNA: TGTGCCAGCTCACCACAGTTATCCGGGACTAGCTCCAATGAGCAGTTCTTC; CDR3: CASSPQLSGTSSNEQFF
D: TRBD2; J: TRBJ2-3; size: .; V: TRBV5-4; DNA: TGTGCCAGCAGCTTGGCAGCGGGGGGCACAGATACGCAGTATTTT; CDR3: CASSLAAGGTDTQYF
D: .; J: TRBJ1-6; size: .; V: TRBV5-6; DNA: TGTGCCAGCAGCCATCTATCGGCGGGGTACTCCTATAATTCACCCCTCCACTTT; CDR3: CASSHLSAGYSYNSPLHF